This T cell receptor beta chain was found in a study of OX40 agonist ivuxolimab in advanced cancers. Looking at the study overall: A diagnosis of hepatocellular carcinoma, melanoma, renal cell or head and neck cancer was present in dose-escalation patients.

As to this clone: Its target is unknown.

TCRdb keeps only in-frame clones here, not all; method: immunoSEQ multiplex PCR. In the table there are 50,000 to 65,000 clones, 87% of which are singletons. General observations from the study: The 0.1-3.0 mg/kg partial responders had among the lowest clonal expansion.

The receptor comes from an adult with an advanced solid tumor such as melanoma, head and neck, liver or kidney cancer. The starting material was CD4+ or CD8+ T cells sorted from blood, obtained in a trial of the OX40 agonist ivuxolimab.

This chain's CDR3 is CASSYSSQSYEQYF. Here the CDR3 DNA reads TGTGCCAGCAGTTACTCGTCCCAATCCTACGAGCAGTACTTC. The chain links TRBV6-6 to TRBJ2-7; D uncertain. The germline V gene has CDR1 MNHNY and CDR2 SVGAGI (reference sequence). The V and J ends lost 0 bases and 1 base respectively, with 7 bases between them. This CDR3 contains 14 residues.